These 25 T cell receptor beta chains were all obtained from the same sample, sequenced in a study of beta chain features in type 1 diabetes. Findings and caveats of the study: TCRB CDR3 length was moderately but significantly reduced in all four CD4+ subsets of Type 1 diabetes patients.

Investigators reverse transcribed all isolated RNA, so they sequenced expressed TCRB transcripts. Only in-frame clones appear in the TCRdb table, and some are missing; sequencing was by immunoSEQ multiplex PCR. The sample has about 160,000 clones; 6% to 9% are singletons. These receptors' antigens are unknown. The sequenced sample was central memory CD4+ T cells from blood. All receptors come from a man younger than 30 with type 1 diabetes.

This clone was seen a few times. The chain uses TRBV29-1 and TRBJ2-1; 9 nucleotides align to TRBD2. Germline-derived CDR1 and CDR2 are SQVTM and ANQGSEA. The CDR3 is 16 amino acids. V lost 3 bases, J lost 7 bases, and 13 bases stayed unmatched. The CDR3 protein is CSVDPPMGLAGNEQFF. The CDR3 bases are TGCAGCGTTGACCCACCCATGGGGCTAGCGGGAAATGAGCAGTTCTTC.

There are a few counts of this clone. The CDR3 nucleotides read TGTGCCAGCAGCTCCTATTCGGGACTAGCGGGCAATGAGCAGTTCTTC. This translates into CASSSYSGLAGNEQFF. V usage is TRBV7-9 and J usage is TRBJ2-1, with TRBD2 identical over 12 bases. The CDR3 totals 16 residues. Losses at the gene ends were 4 bases for V and 6 bases for J; bases not matched to a gene: 7. Germline CDR1 SEHNR, CDR2 FQNEAQ (reference sequence).

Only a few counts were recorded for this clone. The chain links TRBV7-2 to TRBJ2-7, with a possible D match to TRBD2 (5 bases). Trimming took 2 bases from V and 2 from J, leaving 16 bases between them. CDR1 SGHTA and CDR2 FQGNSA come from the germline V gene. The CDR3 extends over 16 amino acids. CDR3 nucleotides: TGTGCCAGCAGCTTATCCCACCAGCCCGGGGCCTACGAGCAGTACTTC. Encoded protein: CASSLSHQPGAYEQYF. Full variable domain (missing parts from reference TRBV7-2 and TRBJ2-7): GAGVSQSPSNKVTEKGKDVELRCDPISGHTALYWYRQSLGQGLEFLIYFQGNSAPDKSGLPSDRFSAERTGGSVSTLTIQRTQQEDSAVYLCASSLSHQPGAYEQYFGPGTRLTVT.

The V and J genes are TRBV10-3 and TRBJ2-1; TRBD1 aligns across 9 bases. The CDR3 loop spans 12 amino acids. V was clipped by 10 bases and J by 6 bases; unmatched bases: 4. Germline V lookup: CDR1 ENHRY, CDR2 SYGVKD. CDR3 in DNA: TGTGCCAGTCGACAGGGGGGCAATGAGCAGTTCTTC. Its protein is CASRQGGNEQFF.

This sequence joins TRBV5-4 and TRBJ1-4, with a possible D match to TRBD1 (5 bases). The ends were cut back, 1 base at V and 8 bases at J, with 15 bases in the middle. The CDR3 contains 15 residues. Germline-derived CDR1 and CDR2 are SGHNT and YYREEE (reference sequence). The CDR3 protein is CASSLFGGVGEKLFF. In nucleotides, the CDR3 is TGTGCCAGCAGCTTGTTCGGAGGGGTAGGGGAAAAACTGTTTTTT.

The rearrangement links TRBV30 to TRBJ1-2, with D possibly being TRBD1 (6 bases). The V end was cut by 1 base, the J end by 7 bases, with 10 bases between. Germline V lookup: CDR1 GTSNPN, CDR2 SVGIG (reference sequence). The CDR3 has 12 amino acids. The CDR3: CAWSAGVFGYTF. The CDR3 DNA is TGTGCCTGGAGTGCAGGGGTTTTTGGCTACACCTTC.

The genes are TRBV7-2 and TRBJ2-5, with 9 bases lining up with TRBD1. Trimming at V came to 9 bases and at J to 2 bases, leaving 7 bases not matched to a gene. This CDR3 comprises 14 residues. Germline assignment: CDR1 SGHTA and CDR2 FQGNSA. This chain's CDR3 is CARNTGQGQETQYF. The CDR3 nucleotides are TGTGCCAGAAACACGGGACAGGGACAAGAGACCCAGTACTTC.

The CDR3 protein is CASSRELAGGLYNEQFF. The DNA for the CDR3 is TGCGCCAGCAGCCGGGAACTAGCGGGAGGGCTCTATAATGAGCAGTTCTTC. The chain links TRBV5-1 to TRBJ2-1; 13 nucleotides align to TRBD2. CDR1 is SGHRS and CDR2 is YFSETQ in the germline V gene. V shed 4 bases, J shed 7 bases, and the junction held 11 bases outside the gene matches. The length of the CDR3 is 17 residues.

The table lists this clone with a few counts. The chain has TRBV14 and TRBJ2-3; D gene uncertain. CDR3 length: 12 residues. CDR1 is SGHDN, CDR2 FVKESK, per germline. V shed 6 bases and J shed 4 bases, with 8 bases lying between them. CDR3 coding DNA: TGTGCCAGCAGTCCCCGGTCAGATACGCAGTATTTT. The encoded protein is CASSPRSDTQYF.

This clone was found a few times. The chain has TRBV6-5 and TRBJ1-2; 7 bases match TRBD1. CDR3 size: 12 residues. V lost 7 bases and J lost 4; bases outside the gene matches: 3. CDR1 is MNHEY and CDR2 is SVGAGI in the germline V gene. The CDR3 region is CASKQGPYGYTF. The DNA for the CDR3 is TGTGCCAGCAAACAGGGGCCCTATGGCTACACCTTC.

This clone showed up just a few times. The CDR3 bases are TGTGCCAGCGGGACAGGCCTATACGAGCAGTACTTC. Its translation is CASGTGLYEQYF. The rearrangement uses TRBV5-5 and TRBJ2-7; 8 nucleotides align to TRBD1. Germline CDR1 reads SGHKS; CDR2 reads YYEKEE (reference sequence). V shed 7 bases and J 4 bases; nucleotides not matched to a gene: 4. The length of the CDR3 is 12 residues.

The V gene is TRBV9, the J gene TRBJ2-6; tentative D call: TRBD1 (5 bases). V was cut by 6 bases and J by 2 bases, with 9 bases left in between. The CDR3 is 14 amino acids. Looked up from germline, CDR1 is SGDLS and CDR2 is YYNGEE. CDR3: CASNQGAGANVLTF. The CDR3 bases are TGTGCCAGCAACCAAGGGGCTGGGGCCAACGTCCTGACTTTC.

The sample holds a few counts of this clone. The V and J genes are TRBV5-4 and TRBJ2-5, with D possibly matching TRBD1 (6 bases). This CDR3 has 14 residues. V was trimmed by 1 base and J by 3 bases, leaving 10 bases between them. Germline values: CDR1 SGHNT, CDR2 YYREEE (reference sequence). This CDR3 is CASSLYSGEETQYF. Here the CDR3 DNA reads TGTGCCAGCAGCTTGTACTCAGGGGAAGAGACCCAGTACTTC.

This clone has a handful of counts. CDR3 residues: CASRLPSTGELFF. CDR3 DNA: TGTGCCAGCAGACTACCGAGTACCGGGGAGCTGTTTTTT. The rearrangement uses TRBV6-6 and TRBJ2-2; D is undetermined. Germline CDR1 reads MNHNY; CDR2 reads SVGAGI (reference sequence). Trimming removed 6 bases from V and 5 bases from J, with 10 bases in between. This CDR3 has 13 residues.

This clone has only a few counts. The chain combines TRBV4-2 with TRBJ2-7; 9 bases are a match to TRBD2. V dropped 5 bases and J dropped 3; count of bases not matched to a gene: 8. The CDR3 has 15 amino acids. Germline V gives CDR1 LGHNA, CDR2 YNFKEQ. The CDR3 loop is CASSLGQRGDYEQYF. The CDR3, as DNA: TGTGCCAGCAGCTTGGGTCAGCGGGGGGACTACGAGCAGTACTTC.

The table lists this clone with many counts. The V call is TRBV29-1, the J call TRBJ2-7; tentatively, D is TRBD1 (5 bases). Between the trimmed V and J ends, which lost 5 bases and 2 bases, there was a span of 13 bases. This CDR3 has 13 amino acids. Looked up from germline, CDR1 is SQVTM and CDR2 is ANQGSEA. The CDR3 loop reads CSVQTDRPYEQYF. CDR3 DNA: TGCAGCGTTCAGACAGACCGACCCTACGAGCAGTACTTC.

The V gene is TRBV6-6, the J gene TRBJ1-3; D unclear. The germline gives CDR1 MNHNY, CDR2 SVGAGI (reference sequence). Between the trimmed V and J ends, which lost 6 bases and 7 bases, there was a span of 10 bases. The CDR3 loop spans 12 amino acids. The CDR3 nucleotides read TGTGCCAGCAGGGGCTGGGCGAACACCATATATTTT. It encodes CASRGWANTIYF.

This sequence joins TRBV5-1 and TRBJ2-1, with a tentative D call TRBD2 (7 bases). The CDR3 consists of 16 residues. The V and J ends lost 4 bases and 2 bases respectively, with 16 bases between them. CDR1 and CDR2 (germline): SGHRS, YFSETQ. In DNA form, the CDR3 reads TGCGCCAGCAGCCCTGACCCGGGGGGCCCCTACAATGAGCAGTTCTTC. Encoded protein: CASSPDPGGPYNEQFF.

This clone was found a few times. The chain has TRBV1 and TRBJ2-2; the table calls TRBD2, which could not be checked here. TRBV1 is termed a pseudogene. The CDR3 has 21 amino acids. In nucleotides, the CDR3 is TGCACCAGCAGCCATGCGTCCGGGACTAGCGGGAATAAGCAAGACACCGGGGAGCTGTTTTTT. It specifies CTSSHASGTSGNKQDTGELFF.

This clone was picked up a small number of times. The DNA for the CDR3 is TGCGCCAGCAGCTTGGCCCGGGAGTCGAACTATGGCTACACCTTC. Residues: CASSLARESNYGYTF. The V gene is TRBV5-1, the J gene TRBJ1-2; D gene unclear. The V end was cut by 0 bases, the J end by 2 bases, with 11 bases between. The CDR3 sequence is 15 residues long. Germline V CDR1 and CDR2: SGHRS, YFSETQ.

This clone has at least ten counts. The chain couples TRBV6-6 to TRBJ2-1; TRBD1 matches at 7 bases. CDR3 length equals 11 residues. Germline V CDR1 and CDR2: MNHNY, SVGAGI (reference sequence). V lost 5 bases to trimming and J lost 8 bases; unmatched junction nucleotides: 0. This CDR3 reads CASSDRDEQFF. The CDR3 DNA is TGTGCCAGCAGTGACAGGGATGAGCAGTTCTTC.

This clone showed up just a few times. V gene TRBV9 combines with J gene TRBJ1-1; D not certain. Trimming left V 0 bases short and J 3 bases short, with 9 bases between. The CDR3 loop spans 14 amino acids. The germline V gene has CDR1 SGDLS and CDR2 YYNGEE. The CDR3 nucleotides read TGTGCCAGCAGCGTAGAGGCGGTCGACACTGAAGCTTTCTTT. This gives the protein CASSVEAVDTEAFF.

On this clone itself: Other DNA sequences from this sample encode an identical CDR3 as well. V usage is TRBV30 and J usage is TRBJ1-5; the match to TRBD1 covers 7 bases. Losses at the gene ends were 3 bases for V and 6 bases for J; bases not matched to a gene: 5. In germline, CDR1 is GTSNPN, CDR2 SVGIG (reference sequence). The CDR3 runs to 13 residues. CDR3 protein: CAWSKGAGQPQHF. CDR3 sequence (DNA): TGTGCCTGGAGCAAGGGGGCAGGTCAGCCCCAGCATTTT.

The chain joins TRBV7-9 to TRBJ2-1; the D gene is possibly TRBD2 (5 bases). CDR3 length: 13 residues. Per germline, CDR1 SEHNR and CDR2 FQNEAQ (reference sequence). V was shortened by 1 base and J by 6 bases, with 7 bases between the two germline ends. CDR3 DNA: TGTGCCAGCAGCTTAGTGGGAGTCAATGAGCAGTTCTTC. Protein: CASSLVGVNEQFF.

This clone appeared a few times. CDR3 nucleotide sequence: TGTGCCAGCAGCTCACAGGACATTCAGTACTTC. Its protein product is CASSSQDIQYF. This sequence joins TRBV7-9 and TRBJ2-4; perhaps TRBD1 as D (5 bases). V lost 4 bases, J lost 8 bases, and 6 bases lay in between. The CDR3 loop spans 11 amino acids. Germline values: CDR1 SEHNR, CDR2 FQNEAQ (reference sequence).